The 15 T cell receptor beta chains listed next were all sequenced from one sample in a study of sequential checkpoint blockade in melanoma. Sample treatment: randomized to nivolumab then ipilimumab (arm A) or the reverse (arm B). Data came from immunoSEQ multiplex PCR; TCRdb stores just in-frame clones and leaves some out. The sample has 20,000 to 25,000 clones; around 85% are singletons. Specimen: CD8+ T cells sorted from blood (inferred from file names), collected from a patient given nivolumab and ipilimumab in sequence. These receptors came from a human donor with melanoma.

This chain uses TRBV7-2 with TRBJ2-7, with 7 bases aligning to TRBD1. The V and J ends lost 4 bases and 0 bases, in that order; junction bases with no gene match: 6. Germline CDR1 SGHTA, CDR2 FQGNSA. This CDR3 has 15 residues. CDR3 DNA sequence: TGTGCCAGCAGCTGGTACAGGGGCCGCTCCTACGAGCAGTACTTC. This translates into CASSWYRGRSYEQYF.

The V call is TRBV9, the J call TRBJ1-3, with TRBD1 matching 9 bases. The germline gives CDR1 SGDLS, CDR2 YYNGEE. With V trimmed by 3 bases and J by 4 bases, 5 bases remained unmatched. CDR3 length: 15 amino acids. The CDR3 coding sequence is TGTGCCAGCAGCGAGGGACAGGGCTCGGGAAACACCATATATTTT. Its protein product is CASSEGQGSGNTIYF.

The chain recombines TRBV7-9 with TRBJ1-6; D ambiguous. The V and J ends lost 5 bases and 10 bases respectively, with 15 bases between them. This CDR3 comprises 14 residues. Germline lookup yields CDR1 SEHNR and CDR2 FQNEAQ (reference sequence). The CDR3 protein is CASSPPLDESPLHF. As DNA, the CDR3 is TGTGCCAGCAGCCCCCCTCTAGATGAGTCACCCCTCCACTTT.

This chain uses TRBV30 with TRBJ1-1; D remains unclear. V lost 2 bases, J lost 5 bases, and 9 bases lay in between. The CDR3 is 12 residues long. Germline values: CDR1 GTSNPN, CDR2 SVGIG (reference sequence). CDR3 loop: CAWSPTGTEAFF. The CDR3 DNA follows: TGTGCCTGGAGTCCCACGGGGACTGAAGCTTTCTTT.

The chain employs TRBV27 and TRBJ2-2, with D tentatively TRBD2 (5 bases). The germline V gene has CDR1 MNHEY and CDR2 SMNVEV (reference sequence). The CDR3 is made up of 14 amino acids. Deletions cut 8 bases from V and 0 bases from J, with 10 bases between. The CDR3 DNA reads TGTGCCAGCGGTACGGGGTCGAACACCGGGGAGCTGTTTTTT. It specifies CASGTGSNTGELFF.

The chain uses TRBV6-5 and TRBJ2-1; D perhaps matches TRBD1 (6 bases). Trimming stripped 0 bases from V and 8 bases from J, with 11 bases between. CDR1 is MNHEY, CDR2 SVGAGI, per germline. This CDR3 has 14 amino acids. The DNA for the CDR3 is TGTGCCAGCAGTTACTCGACCCAGGGGTATGAGCAGTTCTTC. It yields the protein CASSYSTQGYEQFF.

This chain links TRBV15 with TRBJ2-5; 7 bases align to TRBD1. The J segment lost 2 bases and the V segment lost 3 bases, leaving 3 bases of the junction unmatched. From germline, CDR1 is LNHNV and CDR2 YYDKDF (reference sequence). The CDR3 is made up of 14 amino acids. DNA for the CDR3: TGTGCCACCAGCAGGCCGGGACAGCAAGAGACCCAGTACTTC. It translates to CATSRPGQQETQYF.

The rearrangement uses TRBV5-1 and TRBJ2-5; 11 bases fit TRBD2. CDR3 length: 16 residues. From germline, CDR1 is SGHRS and CDR2 YFSETQ. Trimming took 4 bases from V and 5 from J; bases not matched to a gene: 10. CDR3 protein: CASSEASGRMWETQYF. The CDR3 DNA reads as TGCGCCAGCAGCGAGGCTAGCGGGAGGATGTGGGAGACCCAGTACTTC.

The rearrangement uses TRBV4-3 and TRBJ2-4; D is perhaps TRBD2 (6 bases). The ends were cut back, 0 bases at V and 6 bases at J, with 9 bases in the middle. The CDR3 contains 14 residues. Looked up from germline, CDR1 is LGHNA and CDR2 is YSLEER. The CDR3 DNA follows: TGCGCCAGCAGCCAAGATCGCGGGGTAAACATTCAGTACTTC. It yields the protein CASSQDRGVNIQYF.

The chain uses TRBV11-2 and TRBJ1-5; 8 bases are shared with TRBD1. The V gene's germline CDR1 is SGHAT and CDR2 FQNNGV. This CDR3 region has 20 residues. With V trimmed by 0 bases and J by 10 bases, 23 bases remained unmatched. CDR3 sequence reads: CASSLERPRDRLGTFSPQHF. The CDR3 nucleotides read TGTGCCAGCAGCTTAGAAAGACCGCGGGACAGGCTAGGAACCTTCAGTCCCCAGCATTTT.

The rearrangement links TRBV7-9 to TRBJ2-7, with 7 nucleotides matching TRBD2. The CDR3 covers 15 residues. Germline V gene data show CDR1 as SEHNR and CDR2 as FQNEAQ (reference sequence). V shed 5 bases, J shed 0 bases, and the junction held 7 bases outside the gene matches. CDR3 DNA: TGTGCCAGCAGCGGACGCGGGGGTATCTCCTACGAGCAGTACTTC. Protein product: CASSGRGGISYEQYF.

The CDR3 sequence is CASSPRAATDTQYF. The DNA for the CDR3 is TGTGCCAGCAGCCCCAGGGCCGCCACAGATACGCAGTATTTT. The chain carries TRBV6-5 and TRBJ2-3; possible D gene TRBD1, 5 bases. Germline values: CDR1 MNHEY, CDR2 SVGAGI. Trimming took 6 bases from V and 2 from J, leaving 12 bases between them. This CDR3 is 14 amino acids long.

The chain recombines TRBV5-1 with TRBJ2-3; the D gene is possibly TRBD1 (6 bases). There are 14 residues in the CDR3. Trimming took 4 bases from V and 2 from J, leaving 11 bases between them. Germline assignment: CDR1 SGHRS and CDR2 YFSETQ. The CDR3 reads CASSPGQYTDTQYF. The CDR3 DNA reads TGCGCCAGCAGCCCCGGACAGTACACAGATACGCAGTATTTT.

The gene calls are TRBV13 and TRBJ2-1, with TRBD1 matching 7 bases. J lost 3 bases, V lost 0 bases, and 8 bases had no gene match. This CDR3 is 17 amino acids long. Per germline, CDR1 PRHDT and CDR2 FYEKMQ (reference sequence). The DNA of the CDR3 is TGTGCCAGCAGCTTAGGGTTGAGACAGGGTTACTACAATGAGCAGTTCTTC. This sequence encodes CASSLGLRQGYYNEQFF. Full variable domain (outside the CDR3, taken from reference TRBV13 and TRBJ2-1): AAGVIQSPRHLIKEKRETATLKCYPIPRHDTVYWYQQGPGQDPQFLISFYEKMQSDKGSIPDRFSAQQFSDYHSELNMSSLELGDSALYFCASSLGLRQGYYNEQFFGPGTRLTVL.

This clone was counted a few times. V usage is TRBV13 and J usage is TRBJ2-7; 7 nucleotides align to TRBD1. In germline, CDR1 is PRHDT, CDR2 FYEKMQ (reference sequence). Germline trimming cut 3 bases from V and 4 bases from J; bases unmatched to any gene: 6. CDR3 length: 14 residues. CDR3 nucleotides: TGTGCCAGCAGCTTGGGCAGGGGGAATTACGAGCAGTACTTC. This translates into CASSLGRGNYEQYF.